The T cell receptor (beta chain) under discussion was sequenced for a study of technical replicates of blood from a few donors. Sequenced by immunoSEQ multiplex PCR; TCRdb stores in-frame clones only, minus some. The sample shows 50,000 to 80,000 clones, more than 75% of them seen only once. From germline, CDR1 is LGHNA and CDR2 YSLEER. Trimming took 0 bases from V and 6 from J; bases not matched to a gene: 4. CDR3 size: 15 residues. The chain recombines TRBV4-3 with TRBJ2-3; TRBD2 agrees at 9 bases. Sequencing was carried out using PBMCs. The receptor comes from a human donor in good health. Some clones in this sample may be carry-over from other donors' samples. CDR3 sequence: CASSQDGTSMDTQYF. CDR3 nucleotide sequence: TGCGCCAGCAGCCAAGACGGGACTAGCATGGATACGCAGTATTTT.